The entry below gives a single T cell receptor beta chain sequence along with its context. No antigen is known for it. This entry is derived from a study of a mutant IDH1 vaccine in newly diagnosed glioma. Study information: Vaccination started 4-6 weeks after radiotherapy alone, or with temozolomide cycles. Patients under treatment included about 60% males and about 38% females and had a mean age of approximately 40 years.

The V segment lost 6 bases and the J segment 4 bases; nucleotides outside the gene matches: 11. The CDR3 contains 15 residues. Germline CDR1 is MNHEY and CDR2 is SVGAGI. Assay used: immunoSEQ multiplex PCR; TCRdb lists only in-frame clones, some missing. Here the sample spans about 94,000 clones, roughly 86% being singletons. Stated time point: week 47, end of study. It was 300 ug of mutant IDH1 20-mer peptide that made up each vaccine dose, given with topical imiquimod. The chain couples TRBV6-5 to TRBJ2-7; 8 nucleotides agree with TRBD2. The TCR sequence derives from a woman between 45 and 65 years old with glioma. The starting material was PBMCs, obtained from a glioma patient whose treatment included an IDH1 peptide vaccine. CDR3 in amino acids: CASRQRLAFIYEQYF. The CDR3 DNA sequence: TGTGCCAGCAGGCAAAGACTAGCGTTTATTTACGAGCAGTACTTC.